This TCR beta chain was recorded in a study of blood T cell repertoires in COVID-19. Across the whole study: The United States, Italy and Spain provided the acute and convalescent COVID-19 samples. Nucleic acid was either cDNA or gDNA, and it came from T cells, B-cell-depleted T cells, or PBMCs.

In germline, CDR1 is KGHDR, CDR2 SFDVKD. The CDR3 is made up of 16 amino acids. With V trimmed by 4 bases and J by 4 bases, 5 bases remained unmatched. This clone qualifies as medium-sized (0.01 to 0.1%). In the original workflow: Amplification with reference gene primers provided the estimates of nucleated cell counts. Assay: immunoSEQ multiplex PCR; the TCRdb copy retains only in-frame clones and omits some. V, J and clone size derive from that table, while D and trimming were established from the DNA sequence. The table shows some 100,000 clones, with 81% occurring only once. This chain links TRBV24-1 with TRBJ2-2; 10 positions agree with TRBD1. The receptor was isolated from an elderly man with active or convalescent COVID-19. The sequenced sample was peripheral blood. The CDR3 loop is CATSDPGQGTTGELFF. CDR3 coding DNA: TGTGCCACCAGTGACCCGGGACAGGGGACCACCGGGGAGCTGTTTTTT.